This T cell receptor beta chain was observed in a study of blood T cell repertoires in COVID-19. Study summary: PBMCs, B-cell-depleted T cells, or T cells provided the cDNA or gDNA that made up the material.

The V end was cut by 4 bases, the J end by 4 bases, with 16 bases between. Germline V gene sequence: CDR1 LNHDA, CDR2 SQIVND (reference sequence). The CDR3 has 15 amino acids. The repertoire was sequenced with immunoSEQ multiplex PCR; TCRdb's copy has only in-frame clones and lacks some. The table lists roughly 250,000 clones, around 86% of them singletons. V gene TRBV19 combines with J gene TRBJ1-2; D is possibly TRBD1 (5 bases). Material: peripheral blood. The TCR was taken from a woman in her sixties or seventies with active or convalescent COVID-19. The CDR3: CASSTGHLKGYGYTF. In DNA form, the CDR3 reads TGTGCCAGTAGTACCGGACACCTCAAGGGCTATGGCTACACCTTC.